The next 2 T cell receptor beta chains were all read from a single sample in a study of T cell responses to AZD1222 COVID-19 vaccine. Clones were sequenced by immunoSEQ multiplex PCR, and TCRdb holds only the in-frame ones, with some missing. The sample has about 120,000 clones, roughly 91% seen once. The source material was peripheral blood, sampled 28 days after the second AZD1222 dose. These receptors were collected from an adult who received the AZD1222 COVID-19 vaccine.

This clone was seen just once. The rearrangement links TRBV15 to TRBJ1-3, with D possibly TRBD1 on 5 matching bases. V was trimmed by 3 bases and J by 3 bases, leaving 12 bases between them. The germline V gene encodes CDR1 LNHNV and CDR2 YYDKDF (reference sequence). The CDR3 contains 15 residues. The CDR3 DNA follows: TGTGCCACCAGCAGGGGGACGGCTGGTGGAAACACCATATATTTT. Its translation: CATSRGTAGGNTIYF.

The chain couples TRBV5-4 to TRBJ1-2; D is perhaps TRBD1 (5 bases). V was pared by 3 bases and J by 8 bases, with 17 bases between. CDR3 length equals 14 residues. CDR1 and CDR2 from the germline V gene are SGHNT and YYREEE (reference sequence). The CDR3 protein is CASSWPGGRKGYTF. The CDR3 nucleotides are TGTGCCAGCAGCTGGCCCGGGGGACGTAAGGGCTACACCTTC.